A selection of T cell receptor beta chains follows, all from one sample in a study of CD8+ T cells in alopecia areata. TCRdb's copy holds only in-frame clones and misses some; the assay was immunoSEQ multiplex PCR. The sample has 180,000 or so clones, roughly 60% seen once; the top ten hold 1.5% to 2%. The input for sequencing was CD4+ T cells sorted from blood, taken at week 0. The receptors come from a human donor with alopecia areata. The CDR3 runs from the conserved cysteine through the conserved F or W. D genes are given only for firm matches. Clone size appears in some rows only: once, few, many, or a class for an expanded clone.

>few|TRBJ2-5|NA|TRBV29-1
CSGGRARETQYF
TGCAGCGGGGGAAGGGCGAGGGAGACCCAGTACTTC
>few|TRBJ2-5|NA|TRBV30
CAWSEQAGETQYF
TGTGCCTGGAGTGAACAGGCGGGAGAGACCCAGTACTTC
>NA|TRBJ2-1|TRBD1|TRBV4-3
CASSQRDRGHNEQFF
TGCGCCAGCAGCCAAAGGGACAGGGGACACAATGAGCAGTTCTTC
>NA|TRBJ1-1|TRBD1|TRBV5-1
CASSFRTGTEAFF
TGCGCCAGCTCCTTTCGGACAGGGACTGAAGCTTTCTTT
>NA|TRBJ1-2|NA|TRBV25-1
CASRDTDRTYGYTF
TGTGCCAGCAGGGACACTGACAGAACCTATGGCTACACCTTC
>NA|TRBJ1-2|NA|TRBV10-1
CASSESTGPNYGYTF
TGCGCCAGCAGTGAGTCTACAGGCCCTAACTATGGCTACACCTTC
>few|TRBJ2-5|NA|TRBV5-1
CASSLMGIDSGTQYF
TGCGCCAGCAGCTTAATGGGTATAGATTCGGGGACCCAGTACTTC
>NA|TRBJ1-2|NA|TRBV25-1
CATQTGSGYTF
TGTGCCACCCAGACGGGGTCTGGCTACACCTTC
>NA|TRBJ2-2|TRBD2|TRBV30
CACSGSPTGYTGELFF
TGTGCCTGTAGCGGGTCCCCGACCGGGTACACCGGGGAGCTGTTTTTT
>NA|TRBJ1-2|NA|TRBV20-1
CSASGQSGYTF
TGCAGTGCTAGTGGTCAGTCTGGCTACACCTTC
>few|TRBJ1-1|TRBD1|TRBV6-5
CASSYGTGVTEAFF
TGTGCCAGCAGTTACGGGACAGGGGTCACTGAAGCTTTCTTT
>once|TRBJ1-2|NA|TRBV29-1
CSAKSSGGFSGYTF
TGCAGCGCTAAGTCGTCCGGGGGGTTTAGTGGCTACACCTTC
>few|TRBJ2-7|TRBD1|TRBV29-1
CSVEEVPGQGRTYEQYF
TGCAGCGTTGAAGAGGTACCGGGACAGGGGAGAACCTACGAGCAGTACTTC
>once|TRBJ2-5|NA|TRBV2
CASTMANRGETQYF
TGTGCCAGCACGATGGCAAACCGGGGGGAGACCCAGTACTTC
>NA|TRBJ1-2|TRBD1|TRBV6-5
CASSSLGQGYGYTF
TGTGCCAGCAGTTCCCTGGGACAGGGCTATGGCTACACCTTC
>NA|TRBJ1-1|NA|TRBV7-8
CASSLDRVGTEAFF
TGTGCCAGCAGCTTAGACAGGGTAGGGACTGAAGCTTTCTTT
>few|TRBJ2-4|NA|TRBV21-1
CASSKAPGDANIQYF
TGTGCCAGCAGCAAAGCGCCAGGGGATGCGAACATTCAGTACTTC
>many|TRBJ2-3|TRBD2|TRBV5-1
CASSFSGGPNLEDTQYF
TGCGCCAGCAGCTTTAGCGGGGGACCCAACTTGGAAGATACGCAGTATTTT
>once|TRBJ2-2|TRBD2|TRBV30
CAWRPGGGTGELFF
TGTGCCTGGAGGCCGGGAGGAGGGACCGGGGAGCTGTTTTTT
>NA|TRBJ1-1|NA|TRBV30
CAWSMGEGEAFF
TGTGCCTGGAGTATGGGGGAAGGTGAAGCTTTCTTT
>NA|TRBJ2-5|NA|TRBV19
CASSGLEQETQYF
TGTGCCAGTAGCGGGCTAGAGCAAGAGACCCAGTACTTC
>NA|TRBJ1-1|NA|TRBV30
CAWSGRASGTEAFF
TGTGCCTGGAGTGGACGGGCCTCGGGCACTGAAGCTTTCTTT
>NA|TRBJ1-5|NA|TRBV29-1
CSVGGGNQPQHF
TGCAGCGTTGGAGGGGGCAATCAGCCCCAGCATTTT
>NA|TRBJ2-5|TRBD2|TRBV30
CAWTSGGETQYF
TGTGCCTGGACTAGCGGGGGGGAGACCCAGTACTTC
>NA|TRBJ2-2|NA|TRBV10-2
CASRYAEYTGELFF
TGCGCCAGCAGGTACGCGGAATACACCGGGGAGCTGTTTTTT
>NA|TRBJ1-2|NA|TRBV30
CAWGQGSYTF
TGTGCCTGGGGGCAGGGCAGCTACACCTTC
>NA|TRBJ2-5|TRBD1|TRBV23-1
CASSQKRDRETQYF
TGCGCCAGCAGTCAGAAGAGGGACAGGGAGACCCAGTACTTC
>NA|TRBJ1-2|NA|TRBV30
CAWISDYGYTF
TGTGCCTGGATCTCGGACTATGGCTACACCTTC
>NA|TRBJ2-7|NA|TRBV5-6
CASSAEEWEQYF
TGTGCCAGCAGCGCAGAAGAGTGGGAGCAGTACTTC
>NA|TRBJ2-3|TRBD1|TRBV4-3
CASSQGDRGQDTQYF
TGCGCCAGCAGCCAGGGAGACAGGGGGCAAGATACGCAGTATTTT
>NA|TRBJ2-3|NA|TRBV29-1
CGLQRTDTQYF
TGCGGTCTCCAACGCACAGATACGCAGTATTTT
>few|TRBJ2-4|NA|TRBV6-5
CASSPPGLAKNIQYF
TGTGCCAGCAGTCCTCCGGGTCTAGCCAAAAACATTCAGTACTTC
>NA|TRBJ2-7|NA|TRBV4-3
CASSQEGGSYEQYF
TGCGCCAGCAGCCAAGAAGGGGGATCCTACGAGCAGTACTTC
>NA|TRBJ2-3|TRBD1|TRBV29-1
CSVIDRGDTQYF
TGCAGCGTAATAGACAGGGGCGATACGCAGTATTTT
>once|TRBJ1-6|NA|TRBV27
CASSFKVVTPLHF
TGTGCCAGCAGTTTTAAGGTTGTGACACCCCTCCACTTT
>NA|TRBJ2-7|TRBD2|TRBV29-1
CSAHSGASYEQYF
TGCAGCGCCCATAGCGGGGCCTCCTACGAGCAGTACTTC
>NA|TRBJ2-7|NA|TRBV27
CASSSFSYEQYF
TGTGCCAGCAGTTCATTCTCCTACGAGCAGTACTTC
>NA|TRBJ2-6|NA|TRBV5-6
CASSAGAGSGANVLTF
TGTGCCAGCAGCGCGGGGGCAGGCTCTGGGGCCAACGTCCTGACTTTC
>once|TRBJ2-3|NA|TRBV7-2
CASSLPTDTQYF
TGTGCCAGCAGCTTACCAACAGATACGCAGTATTTT
>few|TRBJ2-7|NA|TRBV30
CAWIPRVQYF
TGTGCCTGGATTCCGAGGGTTCAGTACTTC
>NA|TRBJ1-2|NA|TRBV29-1
CSGRDGYGYTF
TGCAGCGGAAGGGACGGTTATGGCTACACCTTC
>NA|TRBJ2-1|NA|TRBV29-1
CSVGRTNYNEQFF
TGCAGCGTTGGGCGGACAAACTACAATGAGCAGTTCTTC
>few|TRBJ2-3|TRBD2|TRBV29-1
CSVDGTSVPDTQYF
TGCAGCGTTGACGGGACTAGCGTTCCAGATACGCAGTATTTT
>NA|TRBJ1-2|NA|TRBV11-2
CASSLDGGNYGYTF
TGTGCCAGCAGCTTAGACGGAGGAAACTATGGCTACACCTTC
>NA|TRBJ1-6|NA|TRBV10-3
CAISETEGLNSPLHF
TGTGCCATCAGTGAAACGGAGGGGCTAAATTCACCCCTCCACTTT